A selection of T cell receptor beta chains follows, all from one sample in a study of T-cell memory formation after mild COVID-19. TCRdb re-analysed the 5' RACE reads in MiXCR, keeping a single row per CDR3 protein. The sample has some 600,000 distinct CDR3 sequences, 17% seen once. Sequenced input: PBMCs or a T cell subset sorted from them (not recorded which). Every receptor here comes from an adult woman who had mild COVID-19 (a few samples of this study predate the infection). Cell type and time point are not known. Each CDR3 is given with its conserved first and last residue.

V,CDR3
TRBV4-1,CASSQVTGDQPQHF
TRBV7-3,CASSRDRGSVTEAFF
TRBV19,CASSMGTLTGELFF
TRBV19,CASSAAWGETQYF
TRBV10-3,CAISGSGHLTDTQYF
TRBV15,CATSRGGQRGEKLFF
TRBV5-6,CASSLRDRAPYEQYF
TRBV6-5,CATSDRVATNEKLFF
TRBV20-1,CSGTSGAYEQYF
TRBV5-1,CASSTGQGGQGEQFF
TRBV7-9,CASSSGQGGPLREFF
TRBV4-3,CASRPGKWIGEQYF
TRBV25-1,CASSGRTSGNNEQFF
TRBV20-1,CSVPRLAGGETQYF
TRBV30,CAFYTSGSTQETQYF
TRBV7-6,CASSYANQQGAGIQYF
TRBV28,CASGRPNVLTF